This T cell receptor beta chain was obtained from a study of T cell clusters in autoimmune cytopenias. CDR1 is SGHNT, CDR2 YENEEA, per germline. CDR3 length: 12 amino acids. Multiplex touch-down PCR amplified TRB using TRB-A and TRB-B pools in one tube. From its re-call of the multiplex PCR reads, TCRdb lists each CDR3 protein once, without DNA. This sample contains 3,400 or so distinct CDR3 sequences. Approximately 40,000 genome equivalents of blood DNA were amplified for TRB. Study-wide results and limits: Primary autoimmune cytopenia patients appeared to lack physiological T cell clusters present in healthy donors. TRB repertoire shifts in secondary cytopenia and chronic lymphocytic leukemia mostly reflected lymphoma, not autoimmunity.

Remarks on this clonotype: Its antigen is currently unknown.

Sequencing input: peripheral blood. The receptor was derived from a human donor with an autoimmune cytopenia or autoimmune hepatitis (not recorded which). This chain uses TRBV11-3 with TRBJ2-7; TCRdb gives TRBD1 as the D gene, but with no DNA this cannot be confirmed. CDR3 sequence: CASSLQGYEQYF.